Reported below is one T cell receptor (beta chain). Its specificity is not known. Generated by immunoSEQ multiplex PCR, the TCRdb table keeps only in-frame clones and is missing some. The top ten clones hold 35% to 50% of a sample with fewer than 9,000 clones, less than 75% of them seen once. Trimming took 0 bases from V and 1 from J, leaving 9 bases between them. The CDR3 spans 15 residues. CDR1 KGHSH and CDR2 LQKENI come from the germline V gene. Treatment in this sample: treatment-naive control, cytoreductive nephrectomy. Clear cell pathology was present in this patient's renal cell carcinoma. Controls included 4 female and approximately twelve male donors, resected 2011 to 2014. This entry is derived from a study of radiation and T cells in renal cell carcinoma. Study-level results: In nephrectomy-only tumors, top 100 clonotypes averaged approximately 45%, versus around 54% irradiated. Dominant CDR3 motifs occupied more repertoire in irradiated than control tumors.

The rearrangement joins TRBV18 to TRBJ1-1; possibly TRBD1 for D (6 bases). The sample was tumor tissue, taken from a patient whose treatment was nephrectomy without radiotherapy. The source of this sequence is a woman between 70 and 85 years old with renal cell carcinoma. DNA of the CDR3: TGTGCCAGCTCACCACCGCAGGGGTCGAACACTGAAGCTTTCTTT. As protein: CASSPPQGSNTEAFF. Combining the CDR3 with reference TRBV18 and TRBJ1-1 gives the whole variable domain NAGVMQNPRHLVRRRGQEARLRCSPMKGHSHVYWYRQLPEEGLKFMVYLQKENIIDESGMPKERFSAEFPKEGPSILRIQQVVRGDSAAYFCASSPPQGSNTEAFFGQGTRLTVV.